This T cell receptor beta chain stems from a study of cytomegalovirus exposure and HLA in healthy donors. General study findings and limits: Presence/absence analyses supposed approximately even sequencing depth among donors. A link between a missense DCLRE1C variant and TCR beta V- and J-gene trimming emerged from a later analysis. Researchers had no immune exposure information except CMV serostatus available.

V gave up 1 base and J gave up 0 bases; unmatched junction bases: 6. The CDR3 runs to 18 residues. Germline-derived CDR1 and CDR2 are SGHRS and YFSETQ. In the PCR, 60 Vbeta and 13 Jbeta primers were used. The table came from immunoSEQ multiplex PCR; TCRdb's copy has only in-frame clones and leaves some out. The sample yields approximately 130,000 clones, 81% seen once. For this clone: The antigen is unknown.

The chain has TRBV5-1 and TRBJ2-6; 8 nucleotides align to TRBD1. The sequence was collected from a middle-aged woman in good health and CMV-seronegative. Sequencing was carried out using PBMCs. CDR3 loop: CASSLFWDRPSGANVLTF. CDR3 nucleotide sequence: TGCGCCAGCAGCTTGTTTTGGGACAGGCCCTCTGGGGCCAACGTCCTGACTTTC.